This T cell receptor beta chain was documented in a study of shared clonotypes between healthy human individuals. Notes on this clone: Its antigen is not identified. Additional DNA sequences in this sample encode the identical CDR3.

The CDR3 spans 15 residues. From germline, CDR1 is MNHEY and CDR2 SVGAGI. Study findings and constraints: Sampling involved blood alone; tissue repertoires likely differ.

Running of the assay took place at deep level. Per the original methods: Without quality scores, immunoSEQ junctional reads could not be filtered like full-length reads. The protocol was immunoSEQ multiplex PCR, while the TCRdb copy is restricted to in-frame clones and leaves out a portion. D and trimming were read from the DNA, whereas the V and J calls and clone size are those reported in that table. The sample includes fewer than 500,000 clones, about 80% of them seen just once. The chain has TRBV6-5 and TRBJ2-5; D perhaps matches TRBD1 (7 bases). The J call is in doubt because the DNA end fits TRBJ2-7 better. This TCR was recovered from a woman in her forties in good health. Some clones in this sample may be carry-over from other donors' samples. Sequenced material: PBMCs. The CDR3 is CASSYSPQGGYEQYF. Written as DNA, the CDR3 is TGTGCCAGCAGTTACTCCCCGCAGGGGGGTTACGAGCAGTACTTC.